This T cell receptor beta chain stems from a study of shared clonotypes between healthy human individuals. Study-level points and caveats: Naive CD4 clonotype sharing across a handful of donors was 4.5% to 6%. The small donor group covered limited genetic and exposure diversity.

Trimming stripped 0 bases from V and 6 bases from J, with 5 bases between. The V gene's germline CDR1 is SGHNT and CDR2 YYREEE (reference sequence). The CDR3 runs to 12 residues. Naive CD8 cells lacked CD45RO and underwent positive selection for CCR7, leaving out terminally differentiated effector memory CD45RA+ cells. It was across several immunoSEQ plates that each subset's genomic DNA was evenly split. Original analysis: Filtering differed for immunoSEQ, which gave only junction sequences without quality scores. The data were produced by immunoSEQ multiplex PCR, yet TCRdb's version contains in-frame clones alone and is incomplete. The DNA gave D and trimming, while V, J and clone size come from that table. The sample has 750,000 to 1,000,000 clones, almost 95% seen once; the top ten hold 24%. Worth noting for this clone: Its antigen is unknown. Other DNA sequences in the sample encode the same CDR3.

The sample was naive CD8+ T cells sorted from blood. The sequence came from a man younger than 40 in good health. The J gene is TRBJ2-3, the V gene TRBV5-4; D gene unclear. The CDR3 spells CASSLAPDTQYF. CDR3 DNA sequence: TGTGCCAGCAGCTTGGCACCGGATACGCAGTATTTT.